The 31 T cell receptor beta chains given below trace back to one sample, sequenced in a study of identical twins. TCRdb processed the 5' RACE reads anew with MiXCR; each CDR3 protein has one entry. The sample records approximately 490,000 distinct CDR3 sequences, under 25% being singletons. Another study also made use of these data, one on yellow fever vaccine responses in identical twins.

The sample consisted of CD4+ T cells sorted from blood. The receptors shown here come from a woman aged 18-35 years in good health.

This clonotype was counted a few times. The rearrangement links TRBV10-3 to TRBJ1-6; D gene uncertain. This CDR3 spans 13 amino acids. V lost 2 bases, J lost 10 bases, and 9 bases lay in between. Germline V gene data show CDR1 as ENHRY and CDR2 as SYGVKD. CDR3 nucleotide sequence: TGTGCCATCAGTGAGGCGGGGAGGTCACCCCTCCACTTT. Translation: CAISEAGRSPLHF.

V usage is TRBV29-1 and J usage is TRBJ2-5; 13 positions match TRBD2. This CDR3 has 20 amino acids. With 2 bases clipped from V and 0 bases from J, the junction kept 15 bases outside the gene matches. From germline, CDR1 is SQVTM and CDR2 ANQGSEA. DNA of the CDR3: TGCAGCGTTGAAAGGCCCCTAAAGGGACTAGCGGGGCCAAACCAAGAGACCCAGTACTTC. Translation: CSVERPLKGLAGPNQETQYF.

This clonotype has at least ten counts. This rearrangement joins TRBV7-2 to TRBJ1-5, with D possibly TRBD1 on 5 matching bases. The CDR3 covers 15 residues. V was clipped by 2 bases and J by 1 base, with 9 bases between them. The germline V gene has CDR1 SGHTA and CDR2 FQGNSA. The CDR3 reads CASSLFGASNQPQHF. In nucleotides, the CDR3 is TGTGCCAGCAGCTTATTCGGGGCCAGCAATCAGCCCCAGCATTTT.

This clonotype was recorded a few times. The rearrangement joins TRBV18 to TRBJ1-5; the D gene is possibly TRBD1 (6 bases). V lost 6 bases and J lost 8, with 17 bases in between. Germline lookup yields CDR1 KGHSH and CDR2 LQKENI. The CDR3 spans 14 residues. The CDR3 region is CASSRTTGLEPQHF. The DNA for the CDR3 is TGTGCCAGCTCCCGGACGACAGGTTTGGAGCCCCAGCATTTT.

The chain has TRBV12-3 or TRBV12-4 and TRBJ2-5; D may be TRBD1 (6 bases). The V gene lost 6 bases and the J gene lost 4 bases, with 15 bases spanning the gap. The CDR3 extends over 14 amino acids. The CDR3 reads CASRRQVGGETQYF. CDR3 nucleotides: TGTGCCAGCAGACGACAGGTTGGAGGAGAGACCCAGTACTTC.

This clonotype was seen a handful of times. The chain has TRBV6-2 or TRBV6-3 and TRBJ2-5, with 9 positions matching TRBD2. CDR3 size: 14 residues. In germline, CDR1 is MNHEY, CDR2 SVGEGT. V dropped 7 bases and J dropped 3; count of bases not matched to a gene: 6. The CDR3 spells CASKTTSGKETQYF. CDR3 in DNA: TGTGCCAGCAAAACGACTAGCGGAAAAGAGACCCAGTACTTC.

The chain carries TRBV14 and TRBJ1-3; 7 positions match TRBD1. Germline CDR1 SGHDN, CDR2 FVKESK. This CDR3 is built from 16 residues. V lost 2 bases, J lost 0 bases, and 4 bases stayed unmatched. CDR3 in DNA: TGTGCCAGCAGCCAACCGGGACAGATCTCTGGAAACACCATATATTTT. Its protein product is CASSQPGQISGNTIYF.

The chain uses TRBV10-3 and TRBJ2-5, with D hard to call. Germline CDR1 is ENHRY and CDR2 is SYGVKD. The CDR3 is made up of 14 amino acids. Trimming cost V 3 bases and J 5 bases, with 13 bases left between them. The CDR3 loop reads CAISESVKGETQYF. As DNA, the CDR3 is TGTGCCATCAGTGAATCCGTGAAAGGGGAGACCCAGTACTTC.

This chain links TRBV10-3 with TRBJ2-1, with D possibly TRBD2 on 5 matching bases. This CDR3 has 14 residues. Trimming took off 3 bases at V and 6 bases at J, with 12 bases between the two ends. The germline CDR1 and CDR2 sequences are ENHRY and SYGVKD. The CDR3 bases are TGTGCCATCAGTGACCGTTGGGGAGTCAATGAGCAGTTCTTC. Protein sequence: CAISDRWGVNEQFF.

This clonotype was recorded a few times. This sequence joins TRBV6-2 or TRBV6-3 and TRBJ1-1, with D maybe TRBD1 (5 bases). Germline assignment: CDR1 MNHEY and CDR2 SVGEGT. CDR3 size: 14 residues. V lost 2 bases, J lost 1 base, and 8 bases lay in between. Here the CDR3 DNA reads TGTGCCAGCAGTTACCCCGACAGGAACACTGAAGCTTTCTTT. It yields the protein CASSYPDRNTEAFF.

The V and J genes are TRBV7-9 and TRBJ2-5; 8 bases map to TRBD2. The trim removed 5 bases at V and 4 bases at J, leaving 6 bases unmatched. The germline V gene has CDR1 SEHNR and CDR2 FQNEAQ (reference sequence). CDR3 length: 14 amino acids. CDR3 region: CASSEPGGRETQYF. The CDR3 DNA sequence: TGTGCCAGCAGCGAACCGGGAGGGCGAGAGACCCAGTACTTC. Combining the CDR3 with reference TRBV7-9 and TRBJ2-5 gives the whole variable domain DTGVSQNPRHKITKRGQNVTFRCDPISEHNRLYWYRQTLGQGPEFLTYFQNEAQLEKSRLLSDRFSAERPKGSFSTLEIQRTEQGDSAMYLCASSEPGGRETQYFGPGTRLLVL.

The V and J genes are TRBV12-3 or TRBV12-4 and TRBJ2-1, with 8 bases matching TRBD2. The CDR3 extends over 15 amino acids. Trimming cost V 6 bases and J 3 bases; bases outside gene matches: 7. The CDR3 region is CASRSGTRDYNEQFF. CDR3 nucleotide sequence: TGTGCCAGCAGATCCGGGACTAGGGACTACAATGAGCAGTTCTTC.

The V and J genes are TRBV6-1 and TRBJ2-7; D ambiguous. Germline CDR1 is MNHNS and CDR2 is SASEGT. The CDR3 is made up of 16 amino acids. V was cut by 5 bases and J by 2 bases, with 19 bases left in between. The CDR3 here is CASSTTLILETYEQYV. The CDR3 DNA follows: TGTGCCAGCAGTACGACCCTAATCCTAGAAACCTACGAGCAGTACGTC.

In its sample, this clonotype was seen a few times. The genes are TRBV20-1 and TRBJ2-3; 11 bases match TRBD2. Germline trimming cut 4 bases from V and 2 bases from J; bases unmatched to any gene: 8. The CDR3 extends over 16 amino acids. Germline V gives CDR1 DFQATT, CDR2 SNEGSKA (reference sequence). This chain's CDR3 is CSATFSGGVLTDTQYF. CDR3 coding DNA: TGCAGTGCTACCTTTAGCGGGGGGGTGCTCACAGATACGCAGTATTTT.

This clonotype was counted only a few times. The V and J genes are TRBV10-3 and TRBJ2-3, with TRBD2 as a possible D gene (5 bases). The germline V gene has CDR1 ENHRY and CDR2 SYGVKD. The ends were cut back, 8 bases at V and 4 bases at J, with 10 bases in the middle. The CDR3 runs 12 residues. The CDR3 coding sequence is TGTGCCATCCATTCGGGGTCAGATACGCAGTATTTT. Encoded protein: CAIHSGSDTQYF.

The chain recombines TRBV6-1 with TRBJ1-1; 8 bases align to TRBD1. The V gene end was trimmed by 6 bases and the J gene end by 5 bases; junction bases not matched to a gene: 11. The CDR3 loop spans 15 amino acids. Germline assignment: CDR1 MNHNS and CDR2 SASEGT. For the CDR3, the DNA is TGTGCCAGCAGATCCGACAGGGGTTCTTTGACTGAAGCTTTCTTT. This translates into CASRSDRGSLTEAFF.

This clonotype showed up just a few times. V and J are TRBV5-1 and TRBJ1-5; TRBD1 agrees at 9 bases. V was pared by 4 bases and J by 4 bases, with 6 bases of the junction left unmatched. In germline, CDR1 is SGHRS, CDR2 YFSETQ. This CDR3 comprises 15 residues. The CDR3: CASSPDRGLNQPQHF. CDR3 in DNA: TGCGCCAGCAGCCCGGACAGGGGCCTTAATCAGCCCCAGCATTTT.

The genes are TRBV7-6 and TRBJ2-3; D might be TRBD1 (5 bases). V was cut by 1 base and J by 4 bases, with 6 bases left in between. The CDR3 extends over 13 amino acids. Germline V gene data show CDR1 as SGHVS and CDR2 as FNYEAQ. The CDR3 sequence: CASSLGQPDTQYF. CDR3 sequence (DNA): TGTGCCAGCAGCTTAGGACAGCCAGATACGCAGTATTTT.

The chain carries TRBV5-6 and TRBJ2-1; maybe TRBD2 (5 bases). V was clipped by 9 bases and J by 4 bases, with 26 bases between them. The CDR3 contains 17 residues. Germline CDR1 SGHDT, CDR2 YYEEEE. The CDR3 spells CAMSPGVRKWAYNEQFF. CDR3 nucleotides: TGTGCCATGAGCCCCGGGGTCCGCAAATGGGCATACAATGAGCAGTTCTTC.

J is TRBJ2-1 and V is TRBV29-1, with TRBD2 matching 8 bases. Germline CDR1 is SQVTM and CDR2 is ANQGSEA. The CDR3 runs to 13 residues. The trim removed 4 bases at V and 1 base at J, leaving 0 bases unmatched. For the CDR3, the DNA is TGCAGCGTTGGCGGGAGGTCCTACAATGAGCAGTTCTTC. It codes for CSVGGRSYNEQFF.

The V gene is TRBV11-1, the J gene TRBJ2-2; TRBD2 matches 9 bases. CDR3 length equals 20 residues. With V trimmed by 6 bases and J by 0 bases, 17 bases remained unmatched. Germline V gene lookup returns CDR1 SGHAT and CDR2 FQDESV (reference sequence). CDR3 residues: CASRRSARGGPTANTGELFF. The CDR3 DNA follows: TGTGCCAGCAGAAGATCCGCGCGGGGGGGGCCCACCGCGAACACCGGGGAGCTGTTTTTT.

The chain couples TRBV6-2 or TRBV6-3 to TRBJ1-1; perhaps TRBD1 as D (5 bases). The germline CDR1 and CDR2 sequences are MNHEY and SVGEGT. V shed 0 bases and J shed 4 bases, with 12 bases lying between them. The CDR3 covers 15 residues. The CDR3 region is CASSYSLGVGTEAFF. The CDR3 DNA reads as TGTGCCAGCAGTTACTCGTTGGGGGTGGGCACTGAAGCTTTCTTT.

This clonotype turned up a few times. The chain employs TRBV12-3 or TRBV12-4 and TRBJ2-3; D remains unclear. CDR3 length equals 12 residues. V lost 3 bases and J 2 bases, leaving 3 bases between the germline ends. The CDR3 DNA is TGTGCCAGCAGTTTTTTCACAGATACGCAGTATTTT. It specifies CASSFFTDTQYF.

V usage is TRBV20-1 and J usage is TRBJ2-3, with TRBD2 identical over 7 bases. The germline V gene encodes CDR1 DFQATT and CDR2 SNEGSKA (reference sequence). This CDR3 has 14 amino acids. Losses at the gene ends were 5 bases for V and 2 bases for J; bases not matched to a gene: 7. In DNA form, the CDR3 reads TGCAGTGCTCATCCCCTAGCGGCCACAGATACGCAGTATTTT. This codes for CSAHPLAATDTQYF.

This clonotype appeared a few times. The chain recombines TRBV2 with TRBJ2-5, with TRBD1 matching 8 bases. This CDR3 has 13 residues. Per the germline V gene, CDR1 is SNHLY and CDR2 is FYNNEI. The trim removed 1 base at V and 7 bases at J, leaving 2 bases unmatched. For the CDR3, the DNA is TGTGCCAGCAGTGAAGGACAGGGGTGGACCCAGTACTTC. Translated: CASSEGQGWTQYF.

The V call is TRBV10-3, the J call TRBJ2-5; D perhaps matches TRBD1 (5 bases). The CDR3 loop spans 13 amino acids. CDR1 is ENHRY and CDR2 is SYGVKD in the germline V gene. Trimming left V 4 bases short and J 4 bases short, with 10 bases between. The CDR3 loop is CAISGDRGETQYF. CDR3 in DNA: TGTGCCATCAGTGGTGATAGGGGAGAGACCCAGTACTTC.

This chain uses TRBV20-1 with TRBJ2-1; 7 positions match TRBD2. The CDR3 is 15 residues long. Per germline, CDR1 DFQATT and CDR2 SNEGSKA (reference sequence). The V segment lost 6 bases and the J segment 5 bases; nucleotides outside the gene matches: 13. The CDR3 loop reads CSAAGGSGIHNEQFF. The CDR3 DNA reads as TGCAGTGCCGCGGGCGGGAGCGGGATCCACAATGAGCAGTTCTTC.

This clonotype turned up a few times. The rearrangement uses TRBV3-1 and TRBJ2-2, with TRBD1 matching over 7 bases. This CDR3 region has 15 residues. Germline lookup yields CDR1 LGHDT and CDR2 YNNKEL (reference sequence). Unmatched junction bases numbered 4, after V lost 0 bases and J lost 6 bases. CDR3 DNA sequence: TGTGCCAGCAGCCAAGACAGGGGGTCGGCCGGGGAGCTGTTTTTT. Protein: CASSQDRGSAGELFF. The variable domain in full, with the rest retrieved from reference TRBV3-1 and TRBJ2-2, is DTAVSQTPKYLVTQMGNDKSIKCEQNLGHDTMYWYKQDSKKFLKIMFSYNNKELIINETVPNRFSPKSPDKAHLNLHINSLELGDSAVYFCASSQDRGSAGELFFGEGSRLTVL.

The chain uses TRBV7-2 and TRBJ2-7, with TRBD1 matching 9 bases. V lost 1 base to trimming and J lost 3 bases; unmatched junction nucleotides: 7. The germline CDR1 and CDR2 sequences are SGHTA and FQGNSA. The CDR3 runs 16 residues. CDR3 sequence (DNA): TGTGCCAGCAGCTTAGAAGGACAGGGGTATAGCTACGAGCAGTACGTC. This translates into CASSLEGQGYSYEQYV.

In this sample, this clonotype turned up a few times. The V and J genes are TRBV7-9 and TRBJ2-7, with 7 bases that match TRBD2. This CDR3 spans 16 amino acids. The germline CDR1 and CDR2 sequences are SEHNR and FQNEAQ (reference sequence). V lost 3 bases, J lost 9 bases, and 17 bases stayed unmatched. CDR3 coding DNA: TGTGCCAGCAGCTTGGCGGGAGCGGATCTCCTACGAGGGCAGTACTTC. Translated: CASSLAGADLLRGQYF.

This clonotype occurred a few times. V usage is TRBV12-3 or TRBV12-4 and J usage is TRBJ2-2; D possibly corresponds to TRBD1 (5 bases). V lost 6 bases, J lost 1 base, and 18 bases lay in between. The CDR3 covers 17 residues. CDR3 amino acids: CASSLFGWGQNTGELFF. The CDR3 nucleotides read TGTGCCAGCAGCCTCTTCGGTTGGGGCCAGAACACCGGGGAGCTGTTTTTT.